This T cell receptor (beta chain) was profiled in a study of T-cell reconstitution after alpha-beta-depleted transplantation in children. For TCRbeta, the library was prepared with unique molecular identifiers. TCRdb re-derived calls from the PCR reads in MiXCR, one entry per CDR3 protein. Among fewer than 550,000 distinct CDR3 sequences listed, about 10% were seen once. Findings and limits, study-wide: After one year, T-cell counts and TCRbeta diversity mostly came from new T cells.

The germline V and J ends were trimmed by 8 bases and 0 bases, with 10 bases remaining between them. Germline V gene sequence: CDR1 SQVTM, CDR2 ANQGSEA. CDR3 size: 12 residues. There are a few counts of this clonotype. Its antigen remains unknown. This receptor was identified in a female patient between 2 and 10 years old who had a stem cell transplant for aplastic anemia, so the T cells may come from the graft donor. The chain links TRBV29-1 to TRBJ1-1; D unresolved. The specimen comprised PBMCs, mostly from graft donor cells, sampled 180 days after TCRalphabeta/CD19-depleted stem cell transplant. CDR3 loop: CSPVTLNTEAFF. The CDR3 region has the DNA TGCAGCCCCGTGACACTGAACACTGAAGCTTTCTTT.